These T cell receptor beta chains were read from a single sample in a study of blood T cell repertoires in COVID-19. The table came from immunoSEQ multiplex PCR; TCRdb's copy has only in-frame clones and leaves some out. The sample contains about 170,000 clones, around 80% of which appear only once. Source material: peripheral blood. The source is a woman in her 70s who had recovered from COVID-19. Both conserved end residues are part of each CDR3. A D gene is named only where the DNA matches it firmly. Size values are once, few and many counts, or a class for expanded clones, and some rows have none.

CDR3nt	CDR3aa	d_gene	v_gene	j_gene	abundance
TGTGCCAGCTCACCAGAGGAGGGCGGCGGCTACACCTTC	CASSPEEGGGYTF	-	TRBV18	TRBJ1-2	-
TGCGCCAGCAGCCAAGGGCTAGCGGGCTACGAGCAGTACTTC	CASSQGLAGYEQYF	TRBD2	TRBV4-1	TRBJ2-7	-
TGCGCCAGCAGCCTTAGGGGCGGTTCACCCCTCCACTTT	CASSLRGGSPLHF	-	TRBV5-1	TRBJ1-6	once
TGCAGTGCTAGTGGGCGCGGGGGGGCAGGGGAGACCCAGTACTTC	CSASGRGGAGETQYF	TRBD2	TRBV20-1	TRBJ2-5	-
TGCAGTGTAGGGGGAGCTTTCTTT	CSVGGAFF	-	TRBV20-1	TRBJ1-1	-
TGTGCCAGCAGCTGGGCCCGCTCGAACACTGAAGCTTTCTTT	CASSWARSNTEAFF	-	TRBV11-2	TRBJ1-1	-
TGTGCCAGCTCACCACGGGGTACGGGGGGCAATCAGCCCCAGCATTTT	CASSPRGTGGNQPQHF	-	TRBV18	TRBJ1-5	-
TGTGCCAGCAGTGACTCGGGTGGGCGGGGCGCGGGTCAAGCTTTCTTT	CASSDSGGRGAGQAFF	-	TRBV6-4	TRBJ1-1	few
TGTGCCAGTAGTATCCAGGGAGGTGACTATGGCTACACCTTC	CASSIQGGDYGYTF	-	TRBV19	TRBJ1-2	-
TGCGCCAGCAGTGAGTCAGGGGACTGGGACGAGCAGTACTTC	CASSESGDWDEQYF	-	TRBV10-1	TRBJ2-7	-
TGCAGCGCCGCCCGCGGGTCGAATGAGCAGTTCTTC	CSAARGSNEQFF	-	TRBV29-1	TRBJ2-1	-
TGTGCCAGTAGTATAGCGGGACAGGGGTATAGCAATCAGCCCCAGCATTTT	CASSIAGQGYSNQPQHF	TRBD1	TRBV19	TRBJ1-5	-
TGTGCCAGCAGCCCCCTGGCGGGGGGGTACCAAGAGACCCAGTACTTC	CASSPLAGGYQETQYF	TRBD2	TRBV9	TRBJ2-5	-
TGTGCCAGCAGCTTAGGGGGCGATGAGCAGTTCTTC	CASSLGGDEQFF	-	TRBV7-3	TRBJ2-1	-
TGTGCCAGCAGCACCCGACTAGCGGGGGCCCCTTCCTACGAGCAGTACTTC	CASSTRLAGAPSYEQYF	TRBD2	TRBV7-8	TRBJ2-7	-
TGTGCCAGCAGCCAAGGGGGGGGACAGGGCTCCTATGGCTACACCTTC	CASSQGGGQGSYGYTF	TRBD1	TRBV3-1/TRBV3-2	TRBJ1-2	-
TGTGCCAGCAGTGAGAGCAATCAGCCCCAGCATTTT	CASSESNQPQHF	-	TRBV28	TRBJ1-5	few
TGTGCCAGCACCTCGACAGGTGGGGCCTACGAGCAGTACTTC	CASTSTGGAYEQYF	-	TRBV6-5	TRBJ2-7	-
TGTGCCAGCTCCCCGGGCCCCGAGGGCCCAGATACGCAGTATTTT	CASSPGPEGPDTQYF	-	TRBV18	TRBJ2-3	-
TGTGCCAGCAGTGGAACAGGGTACTATGGCTACACCTTC	CASSGTGYYGYTF	-	TRBV2	TRBJ1-2	-
TGTGCCACCACAGGGAATGCCCAGGGAAATGAAAAACTGTTTTTT	CATTGNAQGNEKLFF	-	TRBV6-1	TRBJ1-4	few
TGTGCCAGCAGTTACTCATCAGGGGCCGGTGCCTACTTC	CASSYSSGAGAYF	-	TRBV6-2/TRBV6-3	TRBJ2-4	-
TGTGCCAGTAGTACCCCGGACAGTGTCCACATTCAGTACTTC	CASSTPDSVHIQYF	-	TRBV19	TRBJ2-4	-
TGCGCCAGCAGCTTGGACGAGACATTCACCGGGGAGCTGTTTTTT	CASSLDETFTGELFF	-	TRBV5-1	TRBJ2-2	-
TGTGCCAGCCGTATGGCTAGCCGGAGTCCAGATACGCAGTATTTT	CASRMASRSPDTQYF	-	TRBV4-2	TRBJ2-3	-
TGTGCCAGCAGCTTAAGCCTCGGCGGGGACACTGAAGCTTTCTTT	CASSLSLGGDTEAFF	-	TRBV7-3	TRBJ1-1	-
TGTGCTAGCAGCTTGAACGGTGGCACTGAAGCTTTCTTT	CASSLNGGTEAFF	-	TRBV7-7	TRBJ1-1	-
TGTGCCAGCAGTTACCGGAACAGGGTAGGCGGCTACACCTTC	CASSYRNRVGGYTF	-	TRBV6-5	TRBJ1-2	-
TGTGCCAGCAGCCCCCGCCTAGCGGGAGAGGGGACCGGGGAGCTGTTTTTT	CASSPRLAGEGTGELFF	TRBD2	TRBV9	TRBJ2-2	-
TGCGCCAGCAGCCGAAGACAGCGACTGAACACTGAAGCTTTCTTT	CASSRRQRLNTEAFF	-	TRBV5-1	TRBJ1-1	-
TGTGCCAGCAGCCAGTTCGGCGGGGGGGCTGGAGATACGCAGTATTTT	CASSQFGGGAGDTQYF	TRBD2	TRBV3-1/TRBV3-2	TRBJ2-3	-
TGTGCCAGCAGTTCCGACAGAGATCTAAATGGCTACACCTTC	CASSSDRDLNGYTF	-	TRBV27	TRBJ1-2	-
TGTGCCAGCAGTTCTCCGGGGAGCCCCAGCACAGATACGCAGTATTTT	CASSSPGSPSTDTQYF	-	TRBV6-5	TRBJ2-3	-
TGCGCCAGCAGCTTGTCCCCAGGGGGTGTCACTGAAGCTTTCTTT	CASSLSPGGVTEAFF	TRBD1	TRBV5-1	TRBJ1-1	-
TGCGCCAGCAGCCAGGGGACAGGGGGTGGCCAAGAGACCCAGTACTTC	CASSQGTGGGQETQYF	TRBD1	TRBV4-1	TRBJ2-5	few
TGTGCCAGCAGCCGTGGCTCGGCAGGGAATCACAATGAGCAGTTCTTC	CASSRGSAGNHNEQFF	-	TRBV5-4	TRBJ2-1	-
TGTGCCAGCAGCTTGGTTGGGGCCATATCTGGAAACACCATATATTTT	CASSLVGAISGNTIYF	-	TRBV5-6	TRBJ1-3	once
TGTGCCAGCAGGGGAGTCGAAAAACTGTTTTTT	CASRGVEKLFF	-	TRBV6-5	TRBJ1-4	-
TGTGCCAGCAGAAAGACAGGGAACACAGATACGCAGTATTTT	CASRKTGNTDTQYF	TRBD1	TRBV6-5	TRBJ2-3	few
TGTGCCAGCAGTGACCACGACAGGCCCCTCGGCTACACCTTC	CASSDHDRPLGYTF	-	TRBV6-1	TRBJ1-2	-
TGTGCCAGCAGCTTCCCGGGTTCACCCCTCCACTTT	CASSFPGSPLHF	-	TRBV7-2	TRBJ1-6	-
TGCGCCAGCAGCCAAGGAGGGCTGGGGGCCGGGACCCCACTCCACTTT	CASSQGGLGAGTPLHF	-	TRBV4-3	TRBJ1-6	-
TGTGCCAGTAGTATTTTGGTCGGCGGTTTTGGCCAAGAGACCCAGTACTTC	CASSILVGGFGQETQYF	-	TRBV19	TRBJ2-5	few
TGTGCCAGCTCACCCGACAGCTCTGGAAACACCATATATTTT	CASSPDSSGNTIYF	-	TRBV18	TRBJ1-3	-
TGTGCCACTCGGGGGGGGCGAGTTTCTCGGGACTATGGCTACACCTTC	CATRGGRVSRDYGYTF	-	TRBV19	TRBJ1-2	-
TGTGCCAGCACGGGCCATCGACAGGGTAATGCTGGAAACACCATATATTTT	CASTGHRQGNAGNTIYF	-	TRBV21-1	TRBJ1-3	-
TGTGCCAGCACTCGGACCCGGCCCCCGGGGAACTATGGCTACACCTTC	CASTRTRPPGNYGYTF	-	TRBV18	TRBJ1-2	-